This TCR beta chain was sequenced in a study of T cells in Graves' hyperthyroidism and ophthalmopathy. Amplification targeted TCR beta CDR3 regions from RNA transcripts. The HTBI primer set drove a first-round RT-PCR of the TCR CDR3. TCRdb independently ran MiXCR on the multiplex PCR reads; one entry per CDR3 protein. The profile shows some 600,000 distinct CDR3 sequences, roughly 46% of them singletons. CDR1 is SGHVS and CDR2 is FQNEAQ in the germline V gene. The CDR3 covers 16 residues. Diagnosis rested on symptoms, serum thyroxine and TRAb, thyroid ultrasound, and orbital computed tomography. This clonotype was detected a few times. As yet, its antigen is unknown. Study results and limitations: Most clonotypes that expanded in the thyroid above 0.001 also showed up in blood.

This receptor was identified in a woman under 30 with Graves' hyperthyroidism. The rearrangement joins TRBV7-8 to TRBJ2-7, with TRBD2 matching 10 bases. The DNA matches TRBJ2-5 better at its end, which makes the J call doubtful. Sequenced input: peripheral blood or thyroid tissue (not recorded which). In nucleotides, the CDR3 is TGTGCCAGCAGCTTAAATCCTAGCGGGAGCGGGGAGACCCAGTACTTC. Amino acid sequence: CASSLNPSGSGETQYF.